The entry that follows covers one T cell receptor (beta chain) sequence. There is no known antigen for this receptor. Qualities for individual bases were not recorded, and no much larger clone is one base off. The record originates from a study of graft-versus-host responses after intestinal transplantation (dated by TCRdb to about 2021). Concerning the study at large: Multivisceral, liver-intestinal, or isolated intestinal transplants were received by the recipients. Rather than going through the commercial service, samples from a few later patients were sequenced in-house on an Illumina MiSeq and processed with MiXCR. Donor T cell macrochimerism was defined as a peak of at least 4% donor T cells among recipient peripheral blood mononuclear cells. A cohort of 20 to 25 intestinal transplant recipients, including one retransplant, was enrolled, and a few patients lacking pretransplant specimens were excluded. Every recipient was given anti-thymocyte globulin induction, then maintenance tacrolimus and steroids for 2 to 3 years. After intestinal transplantation, graft-versus-host and host-versus-graft alloreactive T cell clones in the graft, circulation and bone marrow were tracked using bulk TCR-beta CDR3 sequencing. Alloreactive clones were identified by sequencing pre-transplant mixed lymphocyte reaction products and comparing these products with unstimulated pre-transplant donor and recipient T cells. Overall study outcomes, separate from this receptor: Early after transplant, peak levels of circulating GvH clones were found to be associated with declines in HvG clones. The relatively low number and heterogeneity of intestinal transplant patients limited the conclusions. GvH clones were detected in recipient bone marrow, and some appeared earlier in ileal mucosa or blood, consistent with an intestinal mucosal origin. In patients with donor T cell macrochimerism, the allografts had high GvH to HvG T cell clonal ratios.

In light of the paper, this sample's time point label describes: cells obtained before transplantation from donor or recipient. CD3+CD4+ and CD3+CD8+ populations were FACS-sorted from unstimulated pre-transplant donor and recipient cells taken from spleen or lymph nodes. The library was produced with the immunoSEQ multiplex PCR assay. For most patients, genomic DNA was isolated using the Qiagen DNeasy Blood and Tissue Kit and was shipped frozen to Adaptive Biotechnologies for TCR sequencing. Adaptive Biotechnologies carried out high-throughput TCR-beta CDR3 sequencing of genomic DNA for most patients. On the authors' methods: Adaptive's ImmunoSEQ software was the source of the TCR sequencing data for roughly 19 patients, while a few other patients were processed with MiXCR and VDJtools. To correct CD4 versus CD8 sorting errors, sequences present in both subsets at a frequency ratio below 5:1 were removed. Because the origin of CDR3 nucleotide sequences shared between donor and recipient could not be assigned, those sequences were removed. To be classed as alloreactive, a clone needed at least 2-fold expansion over unstimulated cells and a minimum CFSE-low frequency of 0.002% (template counts) or 0.001% (read counts). Clones detected in sequenced pre-transplant spleen, lymph node, or MLR CFSE-low populations of the donor or recipient were defined as mappable. Cumulative frequency of alloreactive clones was calculated as a percentage of all sequences weighted by copy number. The table comes from immuneACCESS by way of TCRdb, which keeps in-frame sequences with V and J called. Part of the clones is missing from these tables; in studies checked, under half for an unresolved V gene and the rest for unknown reasons. D and trimming come from the DNA, and the V and J calls and clone size come from that table. This sample is represented by fewer than 150,000 clones; 90% to 95% of them were singletons. Over 0.15% of the sample rests with the top ten.

CDR1 and CDR2 were assigned from the germline V gene as SGHRS and YFSETQ. The CDR3 goes from the cysteine to the phenylalanine over 18 residues. Only the CDR3 portion is preserved as DNA: 54 bases, with reading frame beginning at the first base. V and J are trimmed by 0 bases and 6 bases, and the gene matches miss 13 bases of the junction. The rearranged chain carries TRBV5-1 and TRBJ2-3, with TRBD2 identical over 10 junction bases. The specimen was unstimulated CD4+ T cells sorted from spleen or lymph node cells, collected before intestinal transplant. This TCR came from a human donor who received an intestinal transplant. The CDR3 region reads CASSLALLAGGSTDTQYF. The DNA sequence is TGCGCCAGCAGCTTGGCCCTTTTAGCGGGGGGAAGTACGGATACGCAGTATTTT.